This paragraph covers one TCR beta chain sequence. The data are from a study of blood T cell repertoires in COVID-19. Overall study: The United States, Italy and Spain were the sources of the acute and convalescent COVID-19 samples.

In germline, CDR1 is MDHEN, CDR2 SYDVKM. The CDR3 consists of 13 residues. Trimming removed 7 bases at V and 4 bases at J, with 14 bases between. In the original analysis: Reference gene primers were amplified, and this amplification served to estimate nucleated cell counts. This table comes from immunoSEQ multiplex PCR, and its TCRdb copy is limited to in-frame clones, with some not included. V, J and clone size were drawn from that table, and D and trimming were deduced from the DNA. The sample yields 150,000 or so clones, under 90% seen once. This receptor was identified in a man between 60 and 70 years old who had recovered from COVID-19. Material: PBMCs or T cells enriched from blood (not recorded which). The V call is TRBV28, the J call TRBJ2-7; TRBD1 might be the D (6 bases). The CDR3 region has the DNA TGTGCCAGCATCGGACAGCTAACATACGAGCAGTACTTC. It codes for CASIGQLTYEQYF. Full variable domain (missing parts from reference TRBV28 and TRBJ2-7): DVKVTQSSRYLVKRTGEKVFLECVQDMDHENMFWYRQDPGLGLRLIYFSYDVKMKEKGDIPEGYSVSREKKERFSLILESASTNQTSMYLCASIGQLTYEQYFGPGTRLTVT.